This T cell receptor beta chain was captured in a study of OX40 agonist ivuxolimab in advanced cancers. V lost 4 bases, J lost 2 bases, and 11 bases stayed unmatched. CDR3 size: 16 residues. Looked up from germline, CDR1 is SGDLS and CDR2 is YYNGEE. This clone occurred once. The protocol was immunoSEQ multiplex PCR, while the TCRdb copy is restricted to in-frame clones and leaves out a portion. This table has over 75,000 clones, more than 75% appearing once. This chain uses TRBV9 with TRBJ2-5; TRBD2 matches at 7 bases. Material: CD4+ or CD8+ T cells sorted from blood, obtained in a trial of the OX40 agonist ivuxolimab. This sequence was found in an adult with an advanced solid tumor such as melanoma, head and neck, liver or kidney cancer. In nucleotides, the CDR3 is TGTGCCAGCAGCCCATCCACCGGGACTATGCAAGAGACCCAGTACTTC. Its protein product is CASSPSTGTMQETQYF.